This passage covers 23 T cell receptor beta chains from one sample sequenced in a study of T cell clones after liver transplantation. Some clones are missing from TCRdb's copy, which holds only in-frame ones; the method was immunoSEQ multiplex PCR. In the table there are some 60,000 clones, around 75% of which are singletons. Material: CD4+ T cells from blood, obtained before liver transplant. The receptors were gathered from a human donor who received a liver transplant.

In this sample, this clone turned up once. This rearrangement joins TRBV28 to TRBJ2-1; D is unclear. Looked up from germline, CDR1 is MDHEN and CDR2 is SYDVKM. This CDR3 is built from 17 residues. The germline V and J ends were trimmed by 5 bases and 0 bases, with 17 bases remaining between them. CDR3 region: CASSPTFARSSYNEQFF. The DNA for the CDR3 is TGTGCCAGCAGTCCCACGTTTGCCCGGAGCTCCTACAATGAGCAGTTCTTC.

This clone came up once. The CDR3 loop is CAWSRQGTNEKLFF. For the CDR3, the DNA is TGTGCCTGGAGTCGACAGGGAACTAATGAAAAACTGTTTTTT. The chain employs TRBV30 and TRBJ1-4; 7 nucleotides align to TRBD1. Germline CDR1 GTSNPN, CDR2 SVGIG (reference sequence). V lost 2 bases to trimming and J lost 1 base; unmatched junction nucleotides: 1. The CDR3 spans 14 residues.

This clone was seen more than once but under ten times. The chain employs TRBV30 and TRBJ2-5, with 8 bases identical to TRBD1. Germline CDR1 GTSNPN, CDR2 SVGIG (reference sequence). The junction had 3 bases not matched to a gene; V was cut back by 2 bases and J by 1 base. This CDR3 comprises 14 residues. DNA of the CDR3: TGTGCCTGGAGTACCGGACAGGGCCAAGAGACCCAGTACTTC. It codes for CAWSTGQGQETQYF.

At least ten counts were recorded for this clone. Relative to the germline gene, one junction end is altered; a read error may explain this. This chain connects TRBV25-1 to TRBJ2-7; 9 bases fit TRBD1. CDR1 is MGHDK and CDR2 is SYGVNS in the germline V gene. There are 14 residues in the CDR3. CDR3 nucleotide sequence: TGTGCCAGCAGTGAATCCCCCGGGACAGGGTTCGTTCGCTTC. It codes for CASSESPGTGFVRF.

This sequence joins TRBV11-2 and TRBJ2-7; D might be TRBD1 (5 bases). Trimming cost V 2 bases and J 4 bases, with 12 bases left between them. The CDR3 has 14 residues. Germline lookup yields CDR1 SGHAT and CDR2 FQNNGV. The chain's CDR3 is CASSLHRSLYEQYF. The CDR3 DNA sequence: TGTGCCAGCAGCTTACACAGGTCTTTGTACGAGCAGTACTTC.

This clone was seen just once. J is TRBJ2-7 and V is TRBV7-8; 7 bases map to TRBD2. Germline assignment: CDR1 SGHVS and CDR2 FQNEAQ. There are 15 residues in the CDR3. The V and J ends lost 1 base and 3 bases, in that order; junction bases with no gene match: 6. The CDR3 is CASSLGIGTIYEQYF. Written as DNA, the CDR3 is TGTGCCAGCAGCTTAGGTATCGGGACTATCTACGAGCAGTACTTC. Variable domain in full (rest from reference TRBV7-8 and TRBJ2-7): GAGVSQSPRYKVAKRGQDVALRCDPISGHVSLFWYQQALGQGPEFLTYFQNEAQLDKSGLPSDRFFAERPEGSVSTLKIQRTQQEDSAVYLCASSLGIGTIYEQYFGPGTRLTVT.

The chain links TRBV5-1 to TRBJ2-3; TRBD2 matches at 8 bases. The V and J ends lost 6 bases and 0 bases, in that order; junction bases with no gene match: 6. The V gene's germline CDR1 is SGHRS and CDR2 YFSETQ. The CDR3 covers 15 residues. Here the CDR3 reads CASTPGGTSTDTQYF. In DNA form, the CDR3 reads TGCGCCAGCACCCCGGGGGGGACTAGCACAGATACGCAGTATTTT.

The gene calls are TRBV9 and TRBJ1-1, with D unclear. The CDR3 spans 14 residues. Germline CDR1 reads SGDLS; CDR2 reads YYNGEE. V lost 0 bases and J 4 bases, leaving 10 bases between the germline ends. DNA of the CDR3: TGTGCCAGCAGCGTAGCCCCTCTCAGCACTGAAGCTTTCTTT. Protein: CASSVAPLSTEAFF.

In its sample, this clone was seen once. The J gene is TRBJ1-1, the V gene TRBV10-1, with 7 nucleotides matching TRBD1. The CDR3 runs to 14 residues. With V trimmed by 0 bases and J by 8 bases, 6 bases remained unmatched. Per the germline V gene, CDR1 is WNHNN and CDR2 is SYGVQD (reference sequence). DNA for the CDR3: TGCGCCAGCAGTGAGTCAAGGGGGCAACTAGAAGCTTTCTTT. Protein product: CASSESRGQLEAFF.

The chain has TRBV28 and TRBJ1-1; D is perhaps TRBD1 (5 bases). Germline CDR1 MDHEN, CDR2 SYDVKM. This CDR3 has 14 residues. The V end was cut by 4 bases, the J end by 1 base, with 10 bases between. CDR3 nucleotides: TGTGCCAGCAGTTCCGGGGGTACGAACACTGAAGCTTTCTTT. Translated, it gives CASSSGGTNTEAFF.

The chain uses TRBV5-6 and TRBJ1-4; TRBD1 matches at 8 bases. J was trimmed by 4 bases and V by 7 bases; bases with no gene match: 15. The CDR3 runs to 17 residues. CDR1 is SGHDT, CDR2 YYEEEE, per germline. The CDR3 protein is CASHAAPTDRDNEKLFF. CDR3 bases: TGTGCCAGCCACGCAGCCCCCACGGACAGGGATAATGAAAAACTGTTTTTT.

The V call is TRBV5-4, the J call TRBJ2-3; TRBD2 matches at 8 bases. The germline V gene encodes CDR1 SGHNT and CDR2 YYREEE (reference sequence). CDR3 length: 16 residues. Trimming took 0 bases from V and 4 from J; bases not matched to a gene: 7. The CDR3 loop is CASSLAMRGASDTQYF. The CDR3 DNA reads TGTGCCAGCAGCTTGGCCATGCGGGGGGCTTCAGATACGCAGTATTTT.

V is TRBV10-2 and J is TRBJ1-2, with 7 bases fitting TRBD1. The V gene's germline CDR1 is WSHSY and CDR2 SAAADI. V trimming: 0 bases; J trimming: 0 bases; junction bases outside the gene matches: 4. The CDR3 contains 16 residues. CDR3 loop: CASSESGRGTNYGYTF. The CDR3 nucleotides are TGCGCCAGCAGTGAGTCCGGCAGGGGGACTAACTATGGCTACACCTTC.

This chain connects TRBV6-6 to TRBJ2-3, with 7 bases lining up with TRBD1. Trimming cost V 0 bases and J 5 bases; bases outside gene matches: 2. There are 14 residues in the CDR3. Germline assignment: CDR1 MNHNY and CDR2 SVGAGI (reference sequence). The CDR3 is CASSYSAGGDTQYF. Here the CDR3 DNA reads TGTGCCAGCAGTTACTCGGCAGGGGGAGATACGCAGTATTTT.

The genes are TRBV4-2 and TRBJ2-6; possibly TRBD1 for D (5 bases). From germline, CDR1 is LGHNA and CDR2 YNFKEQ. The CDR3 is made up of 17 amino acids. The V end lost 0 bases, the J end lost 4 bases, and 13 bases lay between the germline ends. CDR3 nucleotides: TGTGCCAGCAGCCAAGACGTAGGGGCGAGAGGGGCCAACGTCCTGACTTTC. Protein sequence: CASSQDVGARGANVLTF.

CDR3 amino acids: CASSTRRGQGARGNTIYF. CDR3 bases: TGTGCCAGCAGCACCCGTAGAGGGCAGGGGGCGCGAGGAAACACCATATATTTT. The chain has TRBV9 and TRBJ1-3, with 8 bases matching TRBD1. V lost 4 bases, J lost 4 bases, and 16 bases stayed unmatched. From germline, CDR1 is SGDLS and CDR2 YYNGEE. This CDR3 comprises 18 residues.

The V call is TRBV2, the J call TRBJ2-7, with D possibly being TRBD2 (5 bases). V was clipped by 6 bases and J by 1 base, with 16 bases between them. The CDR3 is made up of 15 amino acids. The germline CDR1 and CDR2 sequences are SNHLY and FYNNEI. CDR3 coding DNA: TGTGCCAGCAGCCCCGCGGTAGCGCCGTCCTACGAGCAGTACTTC. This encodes CASSPAVAPSYEQYF. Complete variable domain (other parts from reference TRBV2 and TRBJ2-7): EPEVTQTPSHQVTQMGQEVILRCVPISNHLYFYWYRQILGQKVEFLVSFYNNEISEKSEIFDDQFSVERPDGSNFTLKIRSTKLEDSAMYFCASSPAVAPSYEQYFGPGTRLTVT.

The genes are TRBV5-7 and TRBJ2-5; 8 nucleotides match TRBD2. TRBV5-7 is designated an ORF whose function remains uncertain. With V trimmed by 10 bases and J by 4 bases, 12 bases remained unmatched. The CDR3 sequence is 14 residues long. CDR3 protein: CAPRGGGPPETQYF. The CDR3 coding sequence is TGTGCCCCTAGGGGCGGGGGGCCCCCAGAGACCCAGTACTTC.

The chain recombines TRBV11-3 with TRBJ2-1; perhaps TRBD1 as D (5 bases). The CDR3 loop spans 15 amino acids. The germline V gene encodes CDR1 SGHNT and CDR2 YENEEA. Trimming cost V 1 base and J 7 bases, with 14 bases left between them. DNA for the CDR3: TGTGCCAGCAGCTTAGGAGTGGCCAGGGTGAATGAGCAGTTCTTC. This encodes CASSLGVARVNEQFF.

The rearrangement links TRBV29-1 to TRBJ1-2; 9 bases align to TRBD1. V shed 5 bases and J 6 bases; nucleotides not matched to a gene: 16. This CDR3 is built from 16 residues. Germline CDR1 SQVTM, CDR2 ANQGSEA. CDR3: CSVHIWDRAENDGYTF. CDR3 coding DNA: TGCAGCGTTCACATCTGGGACAGGGCAGAAAATGATGGCTACACCTTC.

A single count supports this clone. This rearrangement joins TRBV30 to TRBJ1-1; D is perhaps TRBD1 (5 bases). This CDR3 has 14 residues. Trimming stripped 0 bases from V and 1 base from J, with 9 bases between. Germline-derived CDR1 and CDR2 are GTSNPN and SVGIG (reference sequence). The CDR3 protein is CAWSVTGGNTEAFF. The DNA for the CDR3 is TGTGCCTGGAGTGTAACGGGGGGGAACACTGAAGCTTTCTTT. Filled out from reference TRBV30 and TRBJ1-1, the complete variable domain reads SQTIHQWPATLVQPVGSPLSLECTVEGTSNPNLYWYRQAAGRGLQLLFYSVGIGQISSEVPQNLSASRPQDRQFILSSKKLLLSDSGFYLCAWSVTGGNTEAFFGQGTRLTVV.

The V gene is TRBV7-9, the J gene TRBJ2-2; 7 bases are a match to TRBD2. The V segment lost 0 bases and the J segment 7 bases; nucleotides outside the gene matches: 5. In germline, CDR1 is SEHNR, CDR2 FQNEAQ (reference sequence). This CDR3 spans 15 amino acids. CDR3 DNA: TGTGCCAGCAGCTTAGCTCTGACTAGCAACGGGGAGCTGTTTTTT. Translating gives CASSLALTSNGELFF.

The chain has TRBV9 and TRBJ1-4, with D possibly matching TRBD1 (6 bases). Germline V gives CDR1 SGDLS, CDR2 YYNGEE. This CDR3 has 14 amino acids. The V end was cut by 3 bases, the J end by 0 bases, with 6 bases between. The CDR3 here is CASSDRATNEKLFF. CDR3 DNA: TGTGCCAGCAGCGACAGGGCAACTAATGAAAAACTGTTTTTT.